These 30 T cell receptor beta chains originate from one sample sequenced in a study of CD8+ T cells in alopecia areata. RNA, once extracted, was reverse transcribed into cDNA for use as the sequencing template. Clones were read by immunoSEQ multiplex PCR, and TCRdb kept only the in-frame ones, dropping some. The table has roughly 200,000 clones, about 53% seen once. The sample's treatment: oral pan-JAK inhibitor, 5-10 mg twice daily. This sample comprised CD8+ T cells sorted from blood, obtained at week 24, from a patient treated with tofacitinib. These receptors came from a human donor with alopecia areata.

V gene TRBV29-1 combines with J gene TRBJ1-4; D is perhaps TRBD1 (6 bases). CDR1 SQVTM and CDR2 ANQGSEA come from the germline V gene. The CDR3 consists of 14 residues. Trimming took 7 bases from V and 7 from J, leaving 19 bases between them. CDR3 coding DNA: TGCAGCGCCAGGCGGGGGGGGGCGCGTGAAAAACTGTTTTTT. Its protein product is CSARRGGAREKLFF.

V gene TRBV6-1 combines with J gene TRBJ2-3, with D hard to call. The CDR3 totals 13 residues. Trimming left V 5 bases short and J 1 base short, with 7 bases between. CDR1 is MNHNS and CDR2 is SASEGT in the germline V gene. CDR3 loop: CASSTLGTDTQYF. The CDR3 coding sequence is TGTGCCAGCAGTACCCTGGGCACAGATACGCAGTATTTT.

The count of this clone is one. The chain carries TRBV10-3 and TRBJ2-7, with 11 nucleotides matching TRBD1. CDR1 and CDR2 from the germline V gene are ENHRY and SYGVKD. V shed 2 bases, J shed 1 base, and the junction held 4 bases outside the gene matches. The CDR3 has 16 amino acids. The CDR3 nucleotides are TGTGCCATCAGTGAGAGGACAGGGGGCTGGTCCTACGAGCAGTACTTC. Translating it yields CAISERTGGWSYEQYF.

The table lists this clone with a few counts. The rearrangement links TRBV9 to TRBJ1-6; D perhaps matches TRBD1 (5 bases). V was shortened by 7 bases and J by 8 bases, with 13 bases between the two germline ends. The CDR3 sequence is 13 residues long. Germline loops: CDR1 SGDLS, CDR2 YYNGEE. The CDR3 protein is CASGGIGDSPLHF. In nucleotides, the CDR3 is TGTGCCAGCGGGGGAATCGGGGATTCACCCCTCCACTTT. The complete variable domain, with remaining parts taken from reference TRBV9 and TRBJ1-6, reads DSGVTQTPKHLITATGQRVTLRCSPRSGDLSVYWYQQSLDQGLQFLIQYYNGEERAKGNILERFSAQQFPDLHSELNLSSLELGDSALYFCASGGIGDSPLHFGNGTRLTVT.

The rearrangement uses TRBV14 and TRBJ1-5; TRBD1 matches at 7 bases. The junction had 9 bases not matched to a gene; V was cut back by 9 bases and J by 7 bases. The length of the CDR3 is 13 residues. CDR1 is SGHDN, CDR2 FVKESK, per germline. CDR3 nucleotide sequence: TGTGCCAGTTCCTCAGGGGGTAGGCAGCCCCAGCATTTT. Translation: CASSSGGRQPQHF. The complete variable domain, with remaining parts taken from reference TRBV14 and TRBJ1-5, reads EAGVTQFPSHSVIEKGQTVTLRCDPISGHDNLYWYRRVMGKEIKFLLHFVKESKQDESGMPNNRFLAERTGGTYSTLKVQPAELEDSGVYFCASSSGGRQPQHFGDGTRLSIL.

The chain has TRBV9 and TRBJ2-5; weak D call: TRBD1 (5 bases). CDR1 is SGDLS and CDR2 is YYNGEE in the germline V gene. The length of the CDR3 is 15 residues. The V end lost 5 bases, the J end lost 4 bases, and 18 bases lay between the germline ends. CDR3 bases: TGTGCCAGCAGGAAGGGGCCCGGCCCTCGAGAGACCCAGTACTTC. Protein product: CASRKGPGPRETQYF. Together with reference TRBV9 and TRBJ2-5, the CDR3 gives the full variable domain: DSGVTQTPKHLITATGQRVTLRCSPRSGDLSVYWYQQSLDQGLQFLIQYYNGEERAKGNILERFSAQQFPDLHSELNLSSLELGDSALYFCASRKGPGPRETQYFGPGTRLLVL.

The chain employs TRBV15 and TRBJ2-1, with TRBD2 as a possible D gene (6 bases). The V gene's germline CDR1 is LNHNV and CDR2 YYDKDF (reference sequence). The length of the CDR3 is 15 residues. V was cut by 5 bases and J by 8 bases, with 19 bases left in between. The CDR3 protein is CATSLRALGTHEQFF. The CDR3 DNA is TGTGCCACCAGCTTGCGGGCCTTGGGGACTCATGAGCAGTTCTTC.

V and J are TRBV19 and TRBJ1-6; no clear D. V was cut by 3 bases and J by 10 bases, with 7 bases left in between. This CDR3 region has 12 residues. Germline lookup yields CDR1 LNHDA and CDR2 SQIVND (reference sequence). The DNA for the CDR3 is TGTGCCAGTAGTATCTCTCGCTCACCCCTCCACTTT. This translates into CASSISRSPLHF.

This clone turned up a few times. The CDR3 is CASSDSLNIQYF. The CDR3 nucleotides read TGTGCCAGCAGTGACAGCCTAAACATTCAGTACTTC. The J gene is TRBJ2-4, the V gene TRBV2; D is unresolved. Germline V lookup: CDR1 SNHLY, CDR2 FYNNEI. The CDR3 length is 12 residues. V gave up 3 bases and J gave up 6 bases, with 6 bases separating them.

CDR3 loop: CASSRTSTDTQYF. The CDR3 DNA reads as TGTGCCAGCAGTCGGACTAGCACAGATACGCAGTATTTT. The chain carries TRBV11-3 and TRBJ2-3; TRBD2 is a possible D gene (5 bases). The CDR3 spans 13 residues. Per the germline V gene, CDR1 is SGHNT and CDR2 is YENEEA. V dropped 6 bases and J dropped 0 bases, with 7 bases sitting between them. The full variable domain, its missing parts supplied by reference TRBV11-3 and TRBJ2-3, is EAGVVQSPRYKIIEKKQPVAFWCNPISGHNTLYWYLQNLGQGPELLIRYENEEAVDDSQLPKDRFSAERLKGVDSTLKIQPAELGDSAVYLCASSRTSTDTQYFGPGTRLTVL.

The CDR3 DNA reads TGTGCCAGCACCTGGACAGGGGGTGACACCGGGGAGCTGTTTTTT. Its protein is CASTWTGGDTGELFF. V is TRBV2 and J is TRBJ2-2; 10 positions agree with TRBD1. The length of the CDR3 is 15 residues. Germline V lookup: CDR1 SNHLY, CDR2 FYNNEI. With 7 bases clipped from V and 3 bases from J, the junction kept 5 bases outside the gene matches.

The chain couples TRBV7-6 to TRBJ1-2, with D possibly TRBD1 on 5 matching bases. This CDR3 is 18 amino acids long. Germline values: CDR1 SGHVS, CDR2 FNYEAQ. Trimming removed 4 bases from V and 0 bases from J, with 21 bases in between. The CDR3 here is CASSSSGGGLLTNYGYTF. The CDR3 DNA is TGTGCCAGCAGCTCAAGCGGGGGAGGACTCCTTACTAACTATGGCTACACCTTC.

The CDR3 reads CSVEIQVARGYTF. CDR3 nucleotide sequence: TGCAGCGTTGAAATACAGGTGGCGCGGGGCTACACCTTC. This chain uses TRBV29-1 with TRBJ1-2; a possible D gene is TRBD1 (5 bases). The CDR3 contains 13 residues. Germline CDR1 reads SQVTM; CDR2 reads ANQGSEA. Trimming took off 2 bases at V and 8 bases at J, with 15 bases between the two ends.

This chain connects TRBV4-3 to TRBJ2-1, with 11 bases lining up with TRBD2. This CDR3 is 16 amino acids long. Germline CDR1 reads LGHNA; CDR2 reads YSLEER. J was trimmed by 7 bases and V by 1 base; bases with no gene match: 6. The CDR3: CASSQVLAGGPNEQFF. In nucleotides, the CDR3 is TGCGCCAGCAGCCAAGTTTTAGCGGGGGGGCCAAATGAGCAGTTCTTC.

The genes are TRBV13 and TRBJ1-5; 7 bases map to TRBD1. Germline CDR1 PRHDT, CDR2 FYEKMQ (reference sequence). The CDR3 sequence is 12 residues long. The trim removed 4 bases at V and 8 bases at J, leaving 2 bases unmatched. CDR3 loop: CASSSGGEPQHF. DNA of the CDR3: TGTGCCAGCAGCTCAGGGGGAGAGCCCCAGCATTTT.

This clone occurred a few times. The chain joins TRBV9 to TRBJ1-3, with unresolved D. This CDR3 has 15 residues. The V gene's germline CDR1 is SGDLS and CDR2 YYNGEE. V was trimmed by 0 bases and J by 0 bases, leaving 7 bases between them. In DNA, the CDR3 is TGTGCCAGCAGCGTAGGGTCGAGCTCTGGAAACACCATATATTTT. Translation: CASSVGSSSGNTIYF.

V gene TRBV9 combines with J gene TRBJ1-1, with D possibly matching TRBD1 (5 bases). CDR1 and CDR2 (germline): SGDLS, YYNGEE. This CDR3 spans 17 amino acids. V dropped 0 bases and J dropped 5 bases, with 20 bases sitting between them. The CDR3 DNA is TGTGCCAGCAGCGTAGCTGGGCGGGGACGAGGTAAGACTGAAGCTTTCTTT. Amino acid sequence: CASSVAGRGRGKTEAFF.

The genes are TRBV7-2 and TRBJ2-6; D possibly uses TRBD1 or TRBD2 (5 bases each). Looked up from germline, CDR1 is SGHTA and CDR2 is FQGNSA. The V end was cut by 2 bases, the J end by 4 bases, with 9 bases between. The CDR3 is 15 residues long. CDR3 amino acids: CASSLTGGGANVLTF. The CDR3 nucleotides read TGTGCCAGCAGCTTAACTGGGGGAGGGGCCAACGTCCTGACTTTC.

This clone was picked up a small number of times. This chain links TRBV27 with TRBJ1-5; 10 bases agree with TRBD1. Trimming cost V 5 bases and J 2 bases; bases outside gene matches: 6. Germline V gives CDR1 MNHEY, CDR2 SMNVEV (reference sequence). The CDR3 has 16 residues. The CDR3 DNA is TGTGCCAGCAGTCCCACGACAGGGGGCCGCAATCAGCCCCAGCATTTT. It specifies CASSPTTGGRNQPQHF.

This sequence joins TRBV5-6 and TRBJ1-3, with 7 bases lining up with TRBD1. J gave up 1 base and V 3 bases, and 1 base lay outside the gene matches. Germline assignment: CDR1 SGHDT and CDR2 YYEEEE. This CDR3 is 14 amino acids long. This chain's CDR3 is CASSSDRSGNTIYF. CDR3 in DNA: TGTGCCAGCAGCTCGGACAGGTCTGGAAACACCATATATTTT.

V gene TRBV11-2 combines with J gene TRBJ2-3; tentatively, D is TRBD2 (5 bases). CDR3 length equals 15 residues. From germline, CDR1 is SGHAT and CDR2 FQNNGV. Trimming took off 5 bases at V and 3 bases at J, with 15 bases between the two ends. The CDR3 DNA reads as TGTGCCAGCAGCATAACATACCGCGGGACAGATACGCAGTATTTT. Translated, it gives CASSITYRGTDTQYF.

This clone was counted only a few times. Other DNA sequences in the same sample also yield this CDR3. V usage is TRBV4-3 and J usage is TRBJ2-6; tentative D call: TRBD1 (5 bases). Trimming pared 0 bases from V and 1 base from J, leaving 7 bases between. This CDR3 region has 16 residues. The germline CDR1 and CDR2 sequences are LGHNA and YSLEER. CDR3 sequence: CASSQDRGSGANVLTF. Written as DNA, the CDR3 is TGCGCCAGCAGCCAAGATAGGGGTTCTGGGGCCAACGTCCTGACTTTC.

This chain uses TRBV15 with TRBJ1-1; no firm D call. Trimming took 6 bases from V and 1 from J, leaving 15 bases between them. The CDR3 length is 15 residues. Germline values: CDR1 LNHNV, CDR2 YYDKDF (reference sequence). CDR3 DNA: TGTGCCACCAGGCTCGCTGGACGGAGGAACACTGAAGCTTTCTTT. Translated: CATRLAGRRNTEAFF.

This clone came up many times. The chain recombines TRBV6-6 with TRBJ2-2; 9 nucleotides match TRBD1. Germline V gene sequence: CDR1 MNHNY, CDR2 SVGAGI (reference sequence). The CDR3 totals 16 residues. V shed 6 bases and J 7 bases; nucleotides not matched to a gene: 12. The chain's CDR3 is CASRPRTGEGSGELFF. CDR3 in DNA: TGTGCCAGCAGACCCAGGACAGGGGAGGGTAGCGGGGAGCTGTTTTTT.

This clone was detected a few times. V gene TRBV7-9 combines with J gene TRBJ2-7, with 9 nucleotides matching TRBD1. Germline CDR1 reads SEHNR; CDR2 reads FQNEAQ (reference sequence). V lost 2 bases, J lost 3 bases, and 2 bases stayed unmatched. The CDR3 is 14 residues long. The CDR3 DNA reads TGTGCCAGCAGCTTACCGGGACAGGGCTACGAGCAGTACTTC. Translated: CASSLPGQGYEQYF.

This clone was picked up a small number of times. The chain couples TRBV6-5 to TRBJ2-3, with a weak D call TRBD1 (6 bases). Germline CDR1 reads MNHEY; CDR2 reads SVGAGI. Between the trimmed V and J ends, which lost 2 bases and 4 bases, there was a span of 13 bases. The CDR3 is made up of 15 amino acids. The CDR3 spells CASSYEGVGADTQYF. DNA for the CDR3: TGTGCCAGCAGTTACGAGGGGGTCGGGGCAGATACGCAGTATTTT.

Turning to this clone: The sample carries other DNA sequences with the same CDR3. The V call is TRBV30, the J call TRBJ1-1; D is unclear. Trimming left V 0 bases short and J 1 base short, with 6 bases between. Germline CDR1 reads GTSNPN; CDR2 reads SVGIG (reference sequence). This CDR3 contains 13 residues. CDR3 bases: TGTGCCTGGAGTGTAGGGCAGAACACTGAAGCTTTCTTT. This encodes CAWSVGQNTEAFF.

The rearrangement uses TRBV11-2 and TRBJ2-3; TRBD2 aligns across 13 bases. The CDR3 is 18 residues long. The J segment lost 4 bases and the V segment lost 1 base, leaving 8 bases of the junction unmatched. CDR1 and CDR2 (germline): SGHAT, FQNNGV. This chain's CDR3 is CASSLVLTSGGNADTQYF. CDR3 nucleotide sequence: TGTGCCAGCAGCTTAGTCCTGACTAGCGGGGGGAATGCAGATACGCAGTATTTT. Supplemented by reference TRBV11-2 and TRBJ2-3, the full variable domain reads EAGVAQSPRYKIIEKRQSVAFWCNPISGHATLYWYQQILGQGPKLLIQFQNNGVVDDSQLPKDRFSAERLKGVDSTLKIQPAKLEDSAVYLCASSLVLTSGGNADTQYFGPGTRLTVL.

The chain uses TRBV12-1 and TRBJ1-2; the table's D call, TRBD1, was not checked against the DNA. TRBV12-1 is an annotated pseudogene. CDR3 length: 16 residues. The CDR3 DNA reads TGTGCCAGCAGCTTTCGTAGGACAGGGGGCTCTCGAGGCTACACCTTC. Translating gives CASSFRRTGGSRGYTF.

The rearrangement links TRBV25-1 to TRBJ2-1; the D gene is possibly TRBD2 (5 bases). The CDR3 has 13 residues. The germline V gene has CDR1 MGHDK and CDR2 SYGVNS. V lost 8 bases to trimming and J lost 8 bases, with 16 bases between them. The CDR3 reads CASYSGYPHEQFF. CDR3 DNA: TGTGCCAGCTATTCGGGGTATCCCCATGAGCAGTTCTTC.